One sample yielded the 23 T cell receptor beta chains listed below, sequenced in a study of shared clonotypes between healthy human individuals. Sequenced by immunoSEQ multiplex PCR; TCRdb stores in-frame clones only, minus some. The sample records about 990,000 clones, 75% to 85% being singletons. Input material: memory CD4+ T cells from PBMCs. Subset reported: CD45RA-negative fraction. These receptors all stem from a man aged 18 to 35 in good health. Some clones in this sample may be carry-over from other donors' samples.

The CDR3 protein is CASSLQGARADTQYF. The DNA for the CDR3 is TGTGCCAGCAGTCTTCAGGGGGCGCGCGCAGATACGCAGTATTTT. This chain uses TRBV28 with TRBJ2-3; 8 positions agree with TRBD1. V was pared by 5 bases and J by 4 bases, with 8 bases of the junction left unmatched. The CDR3 is 15 amino acids. Germline V gene data show CDR1 as MDHEN and CDR2 as SYDVKM.

The chain is built from TRBV7-8 and TRBJ2-7; the D gene is possibly TRBD2 (5 bases). There are 15 residues in the CDR3. Trimming left V 3 bases short and J 1 base short, with 13 bases between. The germline CDR1 and CDR2 sequences are SGHVS and FQNEAQ. CDR3 coding DNA: TGTGCCAGCAGCTTGGCCCCGGGAACTTCCTACGAGCAGTACTTC. Translated: CASSLAPGTSYEQYF.

This chain joins TRBV7-3 and TRBJ2-3, with 7 bases aligning to TRBD1. Germline assignment: CDR1 SGHTA and CDR2 FQGTGA. This CDR3 comprises 13 residues. V gave up 5 bases and J gave up 6 bases; unmatched junction bases: 5. The CDR3 nucleotides are TGTGCCAGCAGCGGACAGGTCGCGGATACGCAGTATTTT. Its protein is CASSGQVADTQYF.

The chain has TRBV5-1 and TRBJ2-3; 7 bases agree with TRBD2. CDR3 size: 15 residues. Germline values: CDR1 SGHRS, CDR2 YFSETQ. Losses at the gene ends were 2 bases for V and 6 bases for J; bases not matched to a gene: 9. The chain's CDR3 is CASSLPSGALDTQYF. DNA of the CDR3: TGCGCCAGCAGCTTACCCAGCGGGGCGTTGGATACGCAGTATTTT.

The chain employs TRBV7-2 and TRBJ2-7; 13 nucleotides agree with TRBD2. The CDR3 is made up of 16 amino acids. Germline V gives CDR1 SGHTA, CDR2 FQGNSA. V shed 5 bases, J shed 7 bases, and the junction held 11 bases outside the gene matches. Here the CDR3 DNA reads TGTGCCAGCAGCCTACCACGACTAGCGGGAGGAGGGGAGCAGTACTTC. Its translation: CASSLPRLAGGGEQYF.

This chain joins TRBV29-1 and TRBJ1-1, with D possibly being TRBD1 (5 bases). The length of the CDR3 is 13 residues. V lost 2 bases and J 1 base, leaving 8 bases between the germline ends. Germline V gene sequence: CDR1 SQVTM, CDR2 ANQGSEA. CDR3 sequence (DNA): TGCAGCGTTGAAAAGGGGCAGAACACTGAAGCTTTCTTT. It yields the protein CSVEKGQNTEAFF.

This clone was observed a few times. This chain links TRBV19 with TRBJ1-2, with D possibly matching TRBD1 (5 bases). The CDR3 contains 15 residues. Per the germline V gene, CDR1 is LNHDA and CDR2 is SQIVND (reference sequence). Trimming stripped 5 bases from V and 3 bases from J, with 16 bases between. CDR3 sequence reads: CASSSRGVVDYGYTF. The CDR3 bases are TGTGCCAGTAGTTCTCGAGGGGTCGTCGACTATGGCTACACCTTC.

CDR3 amino acids: CASSLGGLTYEQYF. CDR3 in DNA: TGTGCCAGCAGCTTAGGGGGACTGACCTACGAGCAGTACTTC. This chain connects TRBV11-2 to TRBJ2-7, with TRBD2 as a possible D gene (6 bases). The CDR3 is 14 residues long. The V gene lost 1 base and the J gene lost 2 bases, with 9 bases spanning the gap. In germline, CDR1 is SGHAT, CDR2 FQNNGV.

This clone appeared a single time. This sequence joins TRBV28 and TRBJ2-3; 10 positions match TRBD1. After removal of 5 bases from V and 6 bases from J, the junction contained 5 bases not matched to a gene. Germline V lookup: CDR1 MDHEN, CDR2 SYDVKM. The CDR3 spans 14 residues. CDR3 in DNA: TGTGCCAGCAGTACGGACAGGGGGACGGATACGCAGTATTTT. Amino acid sequence: CASSTDRGTDTQYF.

The chain couples TRBV5-1 to TRBJ2-3; no definite D call. Trimming cost V 1 base and J 1 base, with 7 bases left between them. The CDR3 is 14 residues long. Germline V gives CDR1 SGHRS, CDR2 YFSETQ. This chain's CDR3 is CASSLISGTDTQYF. The CDR3 nucleotides read TGCGCCAGCAGCTTGATCTCCGGCACAGATACGCAGTATTTT.

The chain uses TRBV6-1 and TRBJ1-5; 7 bases match TRBD1. The CDR3 is 12 residues long. Unmatched junction bases numbered 4, after V lost 10 bases and J lost 4 bases. Germline CDR1 reads MNHNS; CDR2 reads SASEGT. DNA for the CDR3: TGTGCCACCCAGACAGGGAATCAGCCCCAGCATTTT. Translating it yields CATQTGNQPQHF.

CDR3 sequence: CASSPSGDADTQYF. The CDR3 nucleotides are TGTGCCAGCTCACCTTCGGGGGATGCAGATACGCAGTATTTT. The rearrangement links TRBV18 to TRBJ2-3, with a tentative D call TRBD2 (6 bases). The germline V gene has CDR1 KGHSH and CDR2 LQKENI. Trimming cost V 3 bases and J 4 bases, with 11 bases left between them. CDR3 length equals 14 residues. Full variable domain (rest looked up from reference TRBV18 and TRBJ2-3): NAGVMQNPRHLVRRRGQEARLRCSPMKGHSHVYWYRQLPEEGLKFMVYLQKENIIDESGMPKERFSAEFPKEGPSILRIQQVVRGDSAAYFCASSPSGDADTQYFGPGTRLTVL.

The genes are TRBV5-4 and TRBJ2-1, with no clear D. Germline values: CDR1 SGHNT, CDR2 YYREEE (reference sequence). The CDR3 runs 13 residues. V lost 0 bases to trimming and J lost 10 bases, with 11 bases between them. The CDR3 spells CASSLGLRAEQFF. CDR3 bases: TGTGCCAGCAGCTTGGGACTCCGGGCCGAGCAGTTCTTC.

The rearrangement joins TRBV6-6 to TRBJ2-7; tentative D call: TRBD1 (6 bases). The CDR3 extends over 16 amino acids. Per germline, CDR1 MNHNY and CDR2 SVGAGI (reference sequence). Trimming shortened V by 2 bases and J by 0 bases, and 14 bases separated the two germline ends. The CDR3 loop reads CASSYGQPGDSYEQYF. DNA of the CDR3: TGTGCCAGCAGTTACGGACAGCCAGGGGACTCCTACGAGCAGTACTTC.

As for this clone: Distinct nucleotide sequences in the sample also encode this CDR3. This rearrangement joins TRBV18 to TRBJ2-5; 8 bases fit TRBD1. Germline loops: CDR1 KGHSH, CDR2 LQKENI. Trimming removed 1 base from V and 5 bases from J; junction bases left unmatched: 6. The CDR3 is made up of 15 amino acids. The CDR3 spells CASSPLQGARETQYF. Written as DNA, the CDR3 is TGTGCCAGCTCACCACTCCAGGGGGCTAGGGAGACCCAGTACTTC.

The chain is built from TRBV30 and TRBJ2-1, with 10 bases aligning to TRBD2. CDR3 length: 16 residues. Trimming removed 4 bases from V and 4 bases from J; junction bases left unmatched: 10. Germline CDR1 GTSNPN, CDR2 SVGIG (reference sequence). The CDR3 coding sequence is TGTGCCTGGACTGTTGGATCTAGCGGGAGTTACAATGAGCAGTTCTTC. Translated, it gives CAWTVGSSGSYNEQFF.

This chain joins TRBV5-1 and TRBJ2-3, with a tentative D call TRBD1 (6 bases). Trimming removed 4 bases from V and 3 bases from J, with 12 bases in between. CDR3 length: 14 residues. Germline-derived CDR1 and CDR2 are SGHRS and YFSETQ. The CDR3 region is CASSRDQGTDTQYF. CDR3 DNA sequence: TGCGCCAGCAGCCGGGATCAGGGGACAGATACGCAGTATTTT.

The V call is TRBV28, the J call TRBJ1-5, with 8 bases identical to TRBD1. The CDR3 totals 16 residues. V was pared by 6 bases and J by 0 bases, with 7 bases of the junction left unmatched. Germline V gene lookup returns CDR1 MDHEN and CDR2 SYDVKM. CDR3 sequence reads: CASSHDRGYSNQPQHF. CDR3 sequence (DNA): TGTGCCAGCAGCCACGACAGGGGATATAGCAATCAGCCCCAGCATTTT.

The J gene is TRBJ1-3, the V gene TRBV6-5, with TRBD1 as a possible D gene (5 bases). CDR3 size: 15 residues. V lost 0 bases to trimming and J lost 4 bases, with 10 bases between them. Germline CDR1 reads MNHEY; CDR2 reads SVGAGI. The CDR3 DNA reads TGTGCCAGCAGTTACTCTAAACAGGTCGGAAACACCATATATTTT. This codes for CASSYSKQVGNTIYF.

V and J are TRBV27 and TRBJ1-5, with D uncertain. This CDR3 has 14 amino acids. Trimming took off 6 bases at V and 4 bases at J, with 13 bases between the two ends. CDR1 and CDR2 (germline): MNHEY, SMNVEV (reference sequence). CDR3 in amino acids: CASRKADRNQPQHF. The CDR3 DNA follows: TGTGCCAGCAGGAAAGCGGACCGAAATCAGCCCCAGCATTTT.

The chain carries TRBV30 and TRBJ2-1; tentative D call: TRBD1 (7 bases). CDR3 size: 14 residues. Germline values: CDR1 GTSNPN, CDR2 SVGIG (reference sequence). V was cut by 4 bases and J by 0 bases, with 10 bases left in between. The CDR3 DNA sequence: TGTGCCTGGATTCAGGGGGGCTCCTACAATGAGCAGTTCTTC. Protein: CAWIQGGSYNEQFF.

The V call is TRBV5-1, the J call TRBJ1-4; D might be TRBD1 (6 bases). Per the germline V gene, CDR1 is SGHRS and CDR2 is YFSETQ. V gave up 4 bases and J gave up 4 bases, with 14 bases separating them. The CDR3 is 15 amino acids. CDR3 nucleotides: TGCGCCAGCAGCCCCGAGGGGGTAATTAATGAAAAACTGTTTTTT. It translates to CASSPEGVINEKLFF.

The rearrangement links TRBV5-1 to TRBJ2-3; D uncertain. This CDR3 has 11 amino acids. Germline V gene lookup returns CDR1 SGHRS and CDR2 YFSETQ. Trimming left V 5 bases short and J 3 bases short, with 4 bases between. The CDR3 loop reads CASRGTDTQYF. CDR3 nucleotides: TGCGCCAGCAGGGGGACAGATACGCAGTATTTT.